This T cell receptor beta chain was obtained from a study of blood T cells in healthy people across ages. The use of a sample-barcoded 5' primer and a J-beta primer mix characterized a second PCR of roughly 7 to 11 cycles. TCRdb used MiXCR to reprocess the 5' RACE reads, holding one entry per CDR3 protein. The sample has approximately 1.5 million distinct CDR3 sequences; approximately 43% are singletons. CDR3 length: 14 amino acids. CDR1 and CDR2 (germline): LNHNV, YYDKDF (reference sequence). In the case of this clonotype: One junction end does not reproduce the germline sequence, and a read error may be involved.

Sequenced input: blood. This chain connects TRBV15 to TRBJ2-1; D is uncertain. This receptor was taken from a woman between 18 and 29 years old in good health. The DNA for the CDR3 is TGTGCCACCAGGTCTCACACTTCCTACAAGGAGCAGTTCTTC. Its protein is CATRSHTSYKEQFF. The full variable domain, its missing parts supplied by reference TRBV15 and TRBJ2-1, is DAMVIQNPRYQVTQFGKPVTLSCSQTLNHNVMYWYQQKSSQAPKLLFHYYDKDFNNEADTPDNFQSRRPNTSFCFLDIRSPGLGDTAMYLCATRSHTSYKEQFFGPGTRLTVL.